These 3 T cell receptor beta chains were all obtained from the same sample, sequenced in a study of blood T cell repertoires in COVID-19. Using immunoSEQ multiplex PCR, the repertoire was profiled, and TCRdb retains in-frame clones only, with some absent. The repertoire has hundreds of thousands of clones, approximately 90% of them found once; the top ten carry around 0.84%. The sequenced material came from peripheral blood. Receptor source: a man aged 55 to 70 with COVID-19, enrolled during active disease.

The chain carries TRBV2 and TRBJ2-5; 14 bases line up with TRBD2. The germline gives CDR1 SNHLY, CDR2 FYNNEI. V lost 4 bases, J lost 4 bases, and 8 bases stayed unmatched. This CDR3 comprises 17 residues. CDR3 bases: TGTGCCAGCAGTGCGGGAGGGACTAGCGGGAGTAGAGAGACCCAGTACTTC. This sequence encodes CASSAGGTSGSRETQYF.

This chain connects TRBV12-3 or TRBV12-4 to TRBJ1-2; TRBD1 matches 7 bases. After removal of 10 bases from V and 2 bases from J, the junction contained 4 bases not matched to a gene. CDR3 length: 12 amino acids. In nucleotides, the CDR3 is TGTGCCAACTCACAGGGGAACTATGGCTACACCTTC. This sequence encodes CANSQGNYGYTF.

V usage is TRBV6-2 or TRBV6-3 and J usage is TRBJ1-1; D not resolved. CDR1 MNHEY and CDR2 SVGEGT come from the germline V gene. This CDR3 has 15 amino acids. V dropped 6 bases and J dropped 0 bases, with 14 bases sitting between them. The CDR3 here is CASSPLGSMNTEAFF. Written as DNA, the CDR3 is TGTGCCAGCAGCCCCCTCGGGAGCATGAACACTGAAGCTTTCTTT.